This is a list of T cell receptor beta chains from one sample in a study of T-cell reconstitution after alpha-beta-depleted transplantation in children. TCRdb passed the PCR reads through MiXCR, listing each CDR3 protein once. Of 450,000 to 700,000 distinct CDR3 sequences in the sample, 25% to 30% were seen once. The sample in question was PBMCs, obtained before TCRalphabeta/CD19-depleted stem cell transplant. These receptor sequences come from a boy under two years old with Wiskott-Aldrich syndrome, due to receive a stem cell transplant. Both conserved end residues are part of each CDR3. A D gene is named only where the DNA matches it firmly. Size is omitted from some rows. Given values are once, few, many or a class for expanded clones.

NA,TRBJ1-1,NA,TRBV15,CATSRDPYTEAFF,TGTGCCACCAGCAGAGATCCATACACTGAAGCTTTCTTT
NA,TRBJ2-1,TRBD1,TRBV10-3,CAISEMRDRVKRSEQFF,TGTGCCATCAGTGAGATGAGGGACAGGGTGAAGAGGAGTGAGCAGTTCTTC
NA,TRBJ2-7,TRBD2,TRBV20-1,CSARTSEYEQYF,TGCAGTGCTAGGACTAGCGAGTACGAGCAGTACTTC
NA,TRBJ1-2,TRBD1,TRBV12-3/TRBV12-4,CASRRQGSGGYTF,TGTGCCAGCAGGCGACAGGGTTCTGGAGGCTACACCTTC
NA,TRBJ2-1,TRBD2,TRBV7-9,CVSSGTSGSKYNEQFF,TGTGTCAGCAGTGGGACTAGCGGGAGCAAGTACAATGAGCAGTTCTTC
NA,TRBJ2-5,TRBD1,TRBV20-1,CSATPPTGWGETQYF,TGCAGTGCTACTCCTCCGACAGGGTGGGGAGAGACCCAGTACTTC
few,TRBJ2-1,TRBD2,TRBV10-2,CASARELGLAGGHEQFF,TGCGCCAGCGCGAGGGAGTTAGGACTAGCGGGAGGCCATGAGCAGTTCTTC
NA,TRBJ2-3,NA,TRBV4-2,CASSQDVRVTQYF,TGTGCCAGCAGCCAAGACGTGAGAGTTACGCAGTATTTT
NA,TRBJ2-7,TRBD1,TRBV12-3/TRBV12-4,CASSNRGYEQYF,TGTGCCAGCAGCAACAGGGGCTACGAGCAGTACTTC
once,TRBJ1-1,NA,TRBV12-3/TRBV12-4,CASRKDRMNTEAFF,TGTGCCAGCCGGAAGGACAGAATGAACACTGAAGCTTTCTTT
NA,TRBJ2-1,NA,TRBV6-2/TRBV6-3,CASSYESIGLVEQFF,TGTGCCAGCAGTTACGAGTCTATTGGTTTGGTGGAACAGTTCTTC
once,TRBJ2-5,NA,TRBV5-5,CASSEGQPGGETQYF,TGTGCCAGCAGCGAGGGACAGCCGGGGGGAGAGACCCAGTACTTC
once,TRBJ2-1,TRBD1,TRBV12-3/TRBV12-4,CASSAGQGFDEQFF,TGTGCCAGCAGTGCGGGACAGGGGTTTGATGAGCAGTTCTTC
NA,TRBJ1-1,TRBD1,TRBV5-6,CASSEGQPNTQAFF,TGTGCCAGCAGCGAGGGACAGCCGAACACTCAAGCTTTCTTT
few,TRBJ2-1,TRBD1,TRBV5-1,CASSLPAGGYNEQFF,TGCGCCAGCAGCTTGCCCGCAGGGGGATACAATGAGCAGTTCTTC
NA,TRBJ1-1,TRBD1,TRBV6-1,CANSRGYDTEAFF,TGTGCCAACTCCAGGGGGTATGACACTGAAGCTTTCTTT
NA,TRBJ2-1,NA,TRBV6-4,CASSTTRVSEQFF,TGTGCCAGCAGTACGACTAGGGTGAGTGAGCAGTTCTTC
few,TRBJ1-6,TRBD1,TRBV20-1,CSTTGTGGSPLHF,TGCAGTACCACCGGGACAGGAGGTTCACCCCTCCACTTT
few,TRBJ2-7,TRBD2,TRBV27,CASASGPYEQYF,TGTGCCAGCGCTAGCGGCCCCTACGAGCAGTACTTC
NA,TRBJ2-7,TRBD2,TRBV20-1,CSARKLGTSSSEQYF,TGCAGTGCTAGAAAGTTGGGGACTAGCTCTAGTGAGCAGTACTTC
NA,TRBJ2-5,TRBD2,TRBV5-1,CASSHSSGRVLETQYF,TGCGCCAGCAGCCACTCTAGCGGGAGGGTATTGGAGACCCAGTACTTC
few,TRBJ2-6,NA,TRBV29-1,CSVWAVSGANVLTF,TGCAGCGTTTGGGCGGTGTCTGGGGCCAACGTCCTGACTTTC
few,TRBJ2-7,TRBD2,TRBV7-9,CASSASGRTFYEQYF,TGTGCCAGCAGCGCGAGCGGGAGGACTTTCTACGAGCAGTACTTC
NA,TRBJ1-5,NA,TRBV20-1,CSAFQTAGAPQHF,TGCAGTGCTTTTCAAACAGCAGGTGCGCCCCAGCATTTT
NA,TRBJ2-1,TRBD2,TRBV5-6,CASSSGLADEQFF,TGTGCCAGCAGCTCGGGACTAGCTGATGAGCAGTTCTTC
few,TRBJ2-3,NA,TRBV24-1,CATSDYKRTSTDTQYF,TGTGCCACCAGTGATTACAAGCGGACCAGCACAGATACGCAGTATTTT
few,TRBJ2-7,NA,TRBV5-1,CASSLDSGDYEQYF,TGCGCCAGCAGCTTGGATTCCGGCGACTACGAGCAGTACTTC
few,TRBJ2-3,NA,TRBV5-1,CASSRGASTDTQYF,TGCGCCAGCAGCCGCGGGGCTAGCACAGATACGCAGTATTTT
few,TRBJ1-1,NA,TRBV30,CAWIEGNTEAFF,TGTGCCTGGATTGAGGGTAACACTGAAGCTTTCTTT
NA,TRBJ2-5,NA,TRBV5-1,CASSLGSLPETQYF,TGCGCCAGCAGCTTGGGCTCCCTCCCGGAGACCCAGTACTTC
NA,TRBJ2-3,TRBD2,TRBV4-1,CASSQTASGTFSLADTQYF,TGCGCCAGCAGCCAAACGGCTAGCGGGACCTTCTCCTTAGCAGATACGCAGTATTTT
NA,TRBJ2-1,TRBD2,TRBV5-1,CASSLVAGGLEQFF,TGCGCCAGCAGCTTGGTAGCGGGAGGACTTGAGCAGTTCTTC
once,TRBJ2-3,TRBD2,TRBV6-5,CASSFTFSGTRTDTQYF,TGTGCCAGCAGTTTCACTTTTAGCGGGACACGCACAGATACGCAGTATTTT
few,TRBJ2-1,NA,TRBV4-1,CASSLQGRGEQFF,TGCGCCAGCAGCCTTCAGGGCCGGGGGGAGCAGTTCTTC
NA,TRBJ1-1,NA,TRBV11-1,CASSFLLGGTGQTEAFF,TGTGCCAGCAGCTTCCTGCTTGGAGGGACGGGGCAAACTGAAGCTTTCTTT
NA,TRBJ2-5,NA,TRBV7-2,CASSLDQKETQYF,TGTGCCAGCAGCTTAGACCAGAAAGAGACCCAGTACTTC
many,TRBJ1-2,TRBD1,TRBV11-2,CASSSDRAGGGYTF,TGTGCCAGCAGCTCGGACAGGGCGGGGGGTGGCTACACCTTC
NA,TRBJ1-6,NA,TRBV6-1,CASKQDPDSYNSPLHF,TGTGCCAGCAAACAGGACCCCGACTCCTATAATTCACCCCTCCACTTT
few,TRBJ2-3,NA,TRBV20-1,CSARRGVRTDTQYF,TGCAGTGCTAGGAGGGGGGTTCGCACAGATACGCAGTATTTT
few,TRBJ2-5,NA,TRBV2,CASSPSELQETQYF,TGTGCCAGCAGCCCTAGCGAGCTCCAAGAGACCCAGTACTTC
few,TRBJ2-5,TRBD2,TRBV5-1,CASSLGRGLLGETQYF,TGCGCCAGCAGCTTGGGCCGGGGACTACTGGGAGAGACCCAGTACTTC
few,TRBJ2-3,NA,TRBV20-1,CSARVRSPSTDTQYF,TGCAGTGCTAGAGTGAGGAGTCCTAGCACAGATACGCAGTATTTT
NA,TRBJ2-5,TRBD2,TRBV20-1,CSASPIRLAGRQETQYF,TGCAGTGCTAGCCCCATAAGACTAGCGGGAAGACAAGAGACCCAGTACTTC
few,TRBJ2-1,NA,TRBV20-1,CSARVPTPSSYNEQFF,TGCAGTGCTAGGGTACCCACCCCTAGCTCCTACAATGAGCAGTTCTTC
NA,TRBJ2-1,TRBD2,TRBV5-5,CASSLRGSGPSSYNEQFF,TGTGCCAGCAGCTTGCGAGGTAGCGGGCCAAGCTCCTACAATGAGCAGTTCTTC
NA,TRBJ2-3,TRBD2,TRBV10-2,CASSDLTLAGGGSYTDTQYF,TGCGCCAGCAGTGACTTGACACTAGCGGGAGGAGGAAGTTACACAGATACGCAGTATTTT
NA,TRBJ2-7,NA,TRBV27,CASSSVGRASEQYF,TGTGCCAGCAGTTCCGTCGGCCGGGCTAGCGAGCAGTACTTC
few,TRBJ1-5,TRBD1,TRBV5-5,CASSQTLGTGGQPQHF,TGTGCCAGCAGCCAAACTCTGGGGACAGGGGGTCAGCCCCAGCATTTT
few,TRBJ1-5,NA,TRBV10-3,CAISEPPNQPQHF,TGTGCCATCAGTGAGCCCCCCAATCAGCCCCAGCATTTT
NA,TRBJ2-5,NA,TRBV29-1,CSVGVAGETQYF,TGCAGCGTTGGGGTGGCGGGGGAGACCCAGTACTTC
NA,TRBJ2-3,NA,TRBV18,CASSPSLGGYTDTQYF,TGTGCCAGCTCACCAAGTCTCGGCGGGTACACAGATACGCAGTATTTT
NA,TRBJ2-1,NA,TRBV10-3,CASTLEPSSYNEQFF,TGTGCCTCCACTCTAGAACCCTCCTCCTACAATGAGCAGTTCTTC
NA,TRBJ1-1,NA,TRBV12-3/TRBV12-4,CASSRGGSLNTEAFF,TGTGCCAGCAGTCGGGGGGGCAGCCTAAACACTGAAGCTTTCTTT
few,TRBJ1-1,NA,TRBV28,CASSLGQTAEAFF,TGTGCCAGCAGTTTGGGGCAGACAGCTGAAGCTTTCTTT
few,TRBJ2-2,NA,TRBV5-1,CASSLNVGVPTGELFF,TGCGCCAGCAGCCTCAACGTAGGGGTGCCAACCGGGGAGCTGTTTTTT
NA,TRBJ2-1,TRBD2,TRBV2,CASSDPTSGRDEQFF,TGTGCCAGCAGTGATCCGACTAGCGGGAGAGATGAGCAGTTCTTC
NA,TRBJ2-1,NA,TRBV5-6,CASSSLVSFEQFF,TGTGCCAGCAGCTCCTTGGTTAGTTTTGAGCAGTTCTTC
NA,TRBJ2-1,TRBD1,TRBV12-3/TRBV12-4,CASSQGTGSWNEQFF,TGTGCCAGCAGTCAAGGGACAGGGAGTTGGAATGAGCAGTTCTTC
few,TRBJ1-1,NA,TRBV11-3,CASSLGLRGIAEAFF,TGTGCCAGCAGCTTAGGGCTACGGGGGATCGCTGAAGCTTTCTTT
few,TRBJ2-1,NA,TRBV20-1,CSASAMGVLGNEQFF,TGCAGTGCTTCCGCCATGGGAGTGCTTGGGAATGAGCAGTTCTTC